This TCR beta chain comes out of a study of T cell responses to AZD1222 COVID-19 vaccine. In the case of this clone: What it binds is unknown.

General study points: Clonal diversity was possibly underestimated, and the donors were mostly white British, with more females. The reported proportion of spike-specific TCRs targeting unmutated variant regions was nearly half.

Here immunoSEQ multiplex PCR was the method, and the copy in TCRdb shows in-frame clones only, minus some. This sample has about 150,000 clones; more than 75% occur once, and the top ten carry about 19%. This CDR3 has 16 amino acids. Trimming took off 6 bases at V and 2 bases at J, with 14 bases between the two ends. Germline V gene sequence: CDR1 SNHLY, CDR2 FYNNEI. The receptor's source is an adult in good health. The sequenced sample was peripheral blood, obtained on day 0 of AZD1222 vaccination. J is TRBJ1-6 and V is TRBV2; D is possibly TRBD1 (5 bases). The CDR3 region is CASRQRRGTYNSPLHF. The CDR3 nucleotides are TGTGCCAGCAGGCAACGGCGGGGGACCTATAATTCACCCCTCCACTTT.